Only a few counts were recorded for the clone carrying this T cell receptor (beta chain). The antigen is not known. In TCRdb, the reads were re-called with MiXCR into one record per CDR3 protein. The data contain thousands of distinct CDR3 sequences, 15% to 20% of them seen just once; the ten biggest clones take up over 50%. The source of the sample is a study of liver allograft versus peripheral blood T cells. The overall study: Recipients' peripheral blood T cell receptor repertoires were compared with those in transplanted livers.

Whole-study results and caveats: Reports indicated that T cell receptor repertoires inside liver allografts differed from those in peripheral blood.

V lost 0 bases, J lost 4 bases, and 12 bases lay in between. The CDR3 is 14 residues long. From germline, CDR1 is DFQATT and CDR2 SNEGSKA (reference sequence). The origin of this receptor is a human patient who had a liver transplant. Some T cells may arise from the graft donor. The chain combines TRBV20-1 with TRBJ1-2; D may be TRBD1 (6 bases). CDR3 region: CSARDRGVGYGYTF. The CDR3 region has the DNA TGCAGTGCTAGAGATAGGGGGGTCGGCTATGGCTACACCTTC.